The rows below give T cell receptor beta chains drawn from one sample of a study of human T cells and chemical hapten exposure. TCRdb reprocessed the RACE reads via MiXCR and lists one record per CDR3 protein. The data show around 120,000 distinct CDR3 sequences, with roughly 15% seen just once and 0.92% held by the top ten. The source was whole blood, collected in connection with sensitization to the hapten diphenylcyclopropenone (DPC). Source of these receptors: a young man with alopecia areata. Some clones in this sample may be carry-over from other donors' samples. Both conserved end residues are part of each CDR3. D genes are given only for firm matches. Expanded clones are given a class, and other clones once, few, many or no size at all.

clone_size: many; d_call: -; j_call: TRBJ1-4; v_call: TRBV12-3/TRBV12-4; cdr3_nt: TGTGCCAGCAGTCTCATACAGCTCCCGGCAACTAATGAAAAACTGTTTTTT; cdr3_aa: CASSLIQLPATNEKLFF
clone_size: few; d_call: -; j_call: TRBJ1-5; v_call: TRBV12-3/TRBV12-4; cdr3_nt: TGTGCCAGCAGTTTAGCGTGGGCAGTCAATCAGCCCCAGCATTTT; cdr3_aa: CASSLAWAVNQPQHF
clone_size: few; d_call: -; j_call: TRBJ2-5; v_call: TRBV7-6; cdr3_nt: TGTGCCAGCAGCTCAACGGGGGCACAAGAGACCCAGTACTTC; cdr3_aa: CASSSTGAQETQYF
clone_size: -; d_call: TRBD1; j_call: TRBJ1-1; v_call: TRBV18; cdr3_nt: TGTGCCAGCTCACGATCCACAGGGGGAGTGAACACTGAAGCTTTCTTT; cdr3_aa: CASSRSTGGVNTEAFF
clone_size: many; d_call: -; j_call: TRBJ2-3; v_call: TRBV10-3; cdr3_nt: TGTGCCATCAGTTGGTCCCCCACAGATACGCAGTATTTT; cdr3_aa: CAISWSPTDTQYF
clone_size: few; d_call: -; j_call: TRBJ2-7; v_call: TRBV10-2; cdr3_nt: TGCGCCAGCCCGAAGGAAGGGGGGCCCCTCTACGAGCAGTACTTC; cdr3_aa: CASPKEGGPLYEQYF
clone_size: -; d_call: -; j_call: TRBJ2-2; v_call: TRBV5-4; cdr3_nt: TGTGCCAGCAGCCCAGACAGAAGAAGCACCGGGGAGCTGTTTTTT; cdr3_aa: CASSPDRRSTGELFF
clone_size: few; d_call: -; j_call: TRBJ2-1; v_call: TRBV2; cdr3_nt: TGTGCCAGCAGGGGAAATGAGCAGTTCTTC; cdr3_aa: CASRGNEQFF
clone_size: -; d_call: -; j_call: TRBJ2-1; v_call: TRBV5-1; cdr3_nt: TGCGCCAGCAGCTTAGGGGCCCCTCGGTCACATGAGCAGTTCTTC; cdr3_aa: CASSLGAPRSHEQFF
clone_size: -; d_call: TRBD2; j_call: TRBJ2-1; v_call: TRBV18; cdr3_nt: TGTGCCAGCTCACCTCCGGGGGGGAGCTCCTACAATGAGCAGTTCTTC; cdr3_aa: CASSPPGGSSYNEQFF
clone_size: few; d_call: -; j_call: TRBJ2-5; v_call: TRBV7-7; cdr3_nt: TGTGCCAGCAGGCGCGGAGAGACCCAGTACTTC; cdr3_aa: CASRRGETQYF
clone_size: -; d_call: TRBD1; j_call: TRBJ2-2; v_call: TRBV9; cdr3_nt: TGTGCCAGCAGCGCCCGGGACAGGGGGCCCGGGGAGCTGTTTTTT; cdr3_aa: CASSARDRGPGELFF
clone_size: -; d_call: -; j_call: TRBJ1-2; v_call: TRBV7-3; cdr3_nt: TGTGCCAGCAGCTTAATCGGGACATCTAACTATGGCTACACCTTC; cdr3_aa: CASSLIGTSNYGYTF
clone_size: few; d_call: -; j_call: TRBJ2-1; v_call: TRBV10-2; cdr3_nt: TGCGCCAGCGATCGGGGTTACAATGAGCAGTTCTTC; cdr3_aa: CASDRGYNEQFF
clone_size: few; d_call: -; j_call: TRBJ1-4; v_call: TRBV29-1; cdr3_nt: TGCAGCGCACTGCCCGGGGGTGGGGCAACTAATGAAAAACTGTTTTTT; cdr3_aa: CSALPGGGATNEKLFF
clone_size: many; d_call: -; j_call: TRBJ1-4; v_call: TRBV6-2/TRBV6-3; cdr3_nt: TGTGCCAGCAGTACCTCGGGGGTCCGTTCGAAAAAACTGTTTTTT; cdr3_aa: CASSTSGVRSKKLFF
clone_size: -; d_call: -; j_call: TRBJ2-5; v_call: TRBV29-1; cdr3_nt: TGCAGCGTTGGCAAAGAGACCCAGTACTTC; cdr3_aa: CSVGKETQYF
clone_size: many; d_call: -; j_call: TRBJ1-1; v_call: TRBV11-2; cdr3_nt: TGTGCCAGCAGCTTAAGGGATCGCCCAATGAACACTGAAGCTTTCTTT; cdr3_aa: CASSLRDRPMNTEAFF